This TCR beta chain derives from a study of shared clonotypes between healthy human individuals. Turning to the study itself: Aged 18 to 49, the donors were two women and a few men. Overall study findings and caveats: Estimated richness was generally greater in naive than memory subsets.

The CDR3 runs 15 residues. The V end was cut by 4 bases, the J end by 0 bases, with 14 bases between. Germline V gene data show CDR1 as SGHDT and CDR2 as YYEEEE. Comments on this clone: Its target is not known.

Sequencing was performed with immunoSEQ multiplex PCR; in TCRdb, only in-frame clones are kept and a portion is missing. The sample yields about 1,800,000 clones, just under 95% seen once. Terminally differentiated effector memory CD45RA+ cells were excluded by CCR7 positive selection of CD45RO-negative cells. The sequence came from a man aged 18-30 years in good health. The rearrangement joins TRBV5-6 to TRBJ2-7; D is undetermined. The sample taken for sequencing was naive CD8+ T cells sorted from blood. The CDR3 region has the DNA TGTGCCAGCAGCGGTACTTACTCGAGCTCCTACGAGCAGTACTTC. Translating gives CASSGTYSSSYEQYF.